The 17 T cell receptor beta chains given below trace back to one sample, sequenced in a study of cytomegalovirus exposure and HLA in healthy donors (TCRdb year 2017). The protocol used for the library was the immunoSEQ multiplex PCR assay. For the multiplex PCR, a mixture combining 60 forward primers for TCR Vbeta segments and 13 reverse primers for TCR Jbeta segments was used. In its TCRdb copy, this immuneACCESS table keeps in-frame sequences only and misses some clones. Where compared with another copy, unresolved V genes explain less than half of these, and the others have no known cause. The sample table holds 76,000 or so clones, of which nearly 80% were seen once. The top ten clones comprise about 8.2% of the sample. Sequenced input: PBMCs. The origin of the receptors is a woman aged 40 to 50 in good health and CMV-seropositive.

The chain links TRBV6-4 to TRBJ1-6, with a possible D match to TRBD1 (6 bases). Germline V gene data show CDR1 as MRHNA and CDR2 as SNTAGT. V gave up 2 bases and J gave up 5 bases, with 10 bases separating them. The CDR3 has 15 residues. The chain's CDR3 is CASSDEAGDNSPLHF. The CDR3 DNA reads TGTGCCAGCAGTGACGAGGCAGGGGATAATTCACCCCTCCACTTT.

This clone was found a few times. The chain carries TRBV5-1 and TRBJ1-1; TRBD1 matches 10 bases. The length of the CDR3 is 15 residues. V shed 7 bases and J 1 base; nucleotides not matched to a gene: 7. The germline CDR1 and CDR2 sequences are SGHRS and YFSETQ. CDR3 sequence (DNA): TGCGCCAGCCACAAGGGGACAGGGGAGAACACTGAAGCTTTCTTT. Translating it yields CASHKGTGENTEAFF.

The V gene is TRBV28, the J gene TRBJ2-5; 9 nucleotides match TRBD1. Germline lookup yields CDR1 MDHEN and CDR2 SYDVKM. V lost 2 bases, J lost 4 bases, and 14 bases stayed unmatched. The CDR3 consists of 18 residues. This CDR3 reads CASSLPDLGQGYLETQYF. CDR3 coding DNA: TGTGCCAGCAGTTTACCCGACCTGGGACAGGGATATTTAGAGACCCAGTACTTC. The full variable domain, rest sourced from reference TRBV28 and TRBJ2-5, is DVKVTQSSRYLVKRTGEKVFLECVQDMDHENMFWYRQDPGLGLRLIYFSYDVKMKEKGDIPEGYSVSREKKERFSLILESASTNQTSMYLCASSLPDLGQGYLETQYFGPGTRLLVL.

The V gene is TRBV9, the J gene TRBJ2-1; the D gene is possibly TRBD2 (6 bases). Germline lookup yields CDR1 SGDLS and CDR2 YYNGEE. The CDR3 contains 16 residues. The V gene lost 3 bases and the J gene lost 7 bases, with 20 bases spanning the gap. The CDR3 sequence: CASSAPAGRDDNEQFF. DNA for the CDR3: TGTGCCAGCAGCGCCCCTGCGGGGCGCGATGATAATGAGCAGTTCTTC.

This clone was detected once. This chain joins TRBV9 and TRBJ1-5, with 11 positions matching TRBD1. The V gene end was trimmed by 4 bases and the J gene end by 6 bases; junction bases not matched to a gene: 3. The germline CDR1 and CDR2 sequences are SGDLS and YYNGEE. The CDR3 spans 14 residues. The CDR3 nucleotides are TGTGCCAGCAGCCCGGGGACAGGGGGTCAGCCCCAGCATTTT. Protein: CASSPGTGGQPQHF.

J is TRBJ1-4 and V is TRBV6-5, with D possibly matching TRBD1 (5 bases). There are 13 residues in the CDR3. Germline CDR1 MNHEY, CDR2 SVGAGI. Trimming stripped 8 bases from V and 8 bases from J, with 15 bases between. CDR3 region: CASSFRGLEKLFF. The CDR3 nucleotides read TGTGCCAGCTCCTTTAGGGGATTAGAAAAACTGTTTTTT.

This rearrangement joins TRBV5-1 to TRBJ2-7; possible D gene TRBD1, 5 bases. CDR3 length: 14 residues. Trimming stripped 10 bases from V and 0 bases from J, with 17 bases between. Germline-derived CDR1 and CDR2 are SGHRS and YFSETQ. The CDR3 DNA reads as TGCGCCTCTCCGTCAGGGCTTAGCTCCTACGAGCAGTACTTC. As protein: CASPSGLSSYEQYF. The whole variable domain, remainder taken from reference TRBV5-1 and TRBJ2-7, is KAGVTQTPRYLIKTRGQQVTLSCSPISGHRSVSWYQQTPGQGLQFLFEYFSETQRNKGNFPGRFSGRQFSNSRSEMNVSTLELGDSALYLCASPSGLSSYEQYFGPGTRLTVT.

V usage is TRBV6-6 and J usage is TRBJ2-1, with 7 bases fitting TRBD1. Germline CDR1 MNHNY, CDR2 SVGAGI (reference sequence). The CDR3 consists of 15 residues. The trim removed 0 bases at V and 5 bases at J, leaving 4 bases unmatched. The CDR3 loop is CASSYSTGSHNEQFF. CDR3 bases: TGTGCCAGCAGTTACTCGACAGGGTCCCACAATGAGCAGTTCTTC.

The chain carries TRBV29-1 and TRBJ1-1; weak D call: TRBD1 (5 bases). The CDR3 covers 12 residues. V lost 7 bases to trimming and J lost 8 bases, with 17 bases between them. Per the germline V gene, CDR1 is SQVTM and CDR2 is ANQGSEA. The CDR3 sequence: CSGIGAFQEAFF. In DNA, the CDR3 is TGCAGCGGGATAGGGGCTTTCCAAGAAGCTTTCTTT.

The chain combines TRBV19 with TRBJ1-2, with TRBD1 identical over 7 bases. This CDR3 contains 17 residues. Germline values: CDR1 LNHDA, CDR2 SQIVND (reference sequence). The junction had 10 bases not matched to a gene; V was cut back by 3 bases and J by 0 bases. The CDR3 nucleotides read TGTGCCAGTAGTATTCCCGGGACAGTGCCATCTAACTATGGCTACACCTTC. Its translation is CASSIPGTVPSNYGYTF.

This clone was observed a handful of times. V and J are TRBV11-3 and TRBJ1-1; D uncertain. Trimming cost V 1 base and J 1 base, with 4 bases left between them. This CDR3 contains 13 residues. Germline V gene lookup returns CDR1 SGHNT and CDR2 YENEEA. CDR3 nucleotides: TGTGCCAGCAGCTTAGGAGGGAACACTGAAGCTTTCTTT. This gives the protein CASSLGGNTEAFF.

The CDR3 spells CASSEVPGTGELFF. Here the CDR3 DNA reads TGTGCCAGCAGTGAAGTGCCGGGGACCGGGGAGCTGTTTTTT. This chain joins TRBV2 and TRBJ2-2; tentatively, D is TRBD2 (5 bases). CDR1 SNHLY and CDR2 FYNNEI come from the germline V gene. This CDR3 comprises 14 residues. Trimming took off 1 base at V and 5 bases at J, with 8 bases between the two ends.

The chain has TRBV27 and TRBJ2-2; possibly TRBD2 for D (5 bases). The CDR3 has 14 residues. V lost 5 bases and J 6 bases, leaving 13 bases between the germline ends. Germline V gene data show CDR1 as MNHEY and CDR2 as SMNVEV (reference sequence). CDR3 nucleotide sequence: TGTGCCAGCAGTAGGACTTTCGCCCCCGGGGAGCTGTTTTTT. It specifies CASSRTFAPGELFF.

V is TRBV7-2 and J is TRBJ2-5, with TRBD2 matching over 12 bases. Per the germline V gene, CDR1 is SGHTA and CDR2 is FQGNSA. The CDR3 is 15 amino acids. The ends lost 1 base at V and 5 bases at J; junction bases unmatched: 2. The CDR3 DNA reads as TGTGCCAGCAGCTTAGTTGGACTAGCGGGGGAGACCCAGTACTTC. Its translation: CASSLVGLAGETQYF. The variable domain in full, with the rest retrieved from reference TRBV7-2 and TRBJ2-5, is GAGVSQSPSNKVTEKGKDVELRCDPISGHTALYWYRQSLGQGLEFLIYFQGNSAPDKSGLPSDRFSAERTGGSVSTLTIQRTQQEDSAVYLCASSLVGLAGETQYFGPGTRLLVL.

This clone appeared a few times. The V call is TRBV28, the J call TRBJ2-5; D is perhaps TRBD2 (6 bases). Germline CDR1 is MDHEN and CDR2 is SYDVKM. Trimming took off 7 bases at V and 4 bases at J, with 16 bases between the two ends. CDR3 size: 14 residues. CDR3 nucleotides: TGTGCCAGCACCCAAAGGCTGGGGGGAGAGACCCAGTACTTC. This encodes CASTQRLGGETQYF.

The V and J genes are TRBV2 and TRBJ2-1, with 12 bases aligning to TRBD2. The CDR3 has 14 amino acids. Germline loops: CDR1 SNHLY, CDR2 FYNNEI. V shed 6 bases, J shed 5 bases, and the junction held 2 bases outside the gene matches. The CDR3 DNA reads TGTGCCAGCAGACGGACTAGCGGGAACAATGAGCAGTTCTTC. Translation gives CASRRTSGNNEQFF.

The CDR3 spells CASSLGSGRPVEQYF. The CDR3 nucleotides are TGTGCCAGCAGCTTAGGTAGCGGGAGGCCGGTCGAGCAGTACTTC. The gene calls are TRBV7-9 and TRBJ2-7, with 10 positions matching TRBD2. The V gene's germline CDR1 is SEHNR and CDR2 FQNEAQ (reference sequence). The CDR3 is 15 residues long. Trimming at V came to 1 base and at J to 6 bases, leaving 6 bases not matched to a gene.